Shown below are 23 T cell receptor beta chains from a single sample sequenced in a study of Ad26.COV2.S vaccination and SARS-CoV-2 variants. Described treatment: roughly 18 received Ad26.COV2.S at low or high dose, single or two shots; 5 received placebo; per-sample allocation not given. Samples came from day 63 after the first vaccine or placebo injection. Only in-frame clones appear in the TCRdb table, and some are missing; sequencing was by immunoSEQ multiplex PCR. Of about 420,000 clones detected, approximately 87% appear once; the ten largest clones hold approximately 4%. Here the sequenced sample was peripheral blood, taken in a trial of Ad26.COV2.S vaccine versus placebo. These receptors all stem from a person aged 18-65 years who received the Ad26.COV2.S COVID-19 vaccine or a placebo.

This clone was observed a single time. This sample also contains other DNA sequences that code for the same CDR3. The chain combines TRBV5-6 with TRBJ1-3; tentative D call: TRBD1 (6 bases). The ends were cut back, 4 bases at V and 1 base at J, with 9 bases in the middle. CDR3 length: 14 amino acids. Germline loops: CDR1 SGHDT, CDR2 YYEEEE. As DNA, the CDR3 is TGTGCCAGCAGCCTCGGGACATCTGGAAACACCATATATTTT. Residues: CASSLGTSGNTIYF.

The V and J genes are TRBV6-5 and TRBJ2-7; D is undetermined. From germline, CDR1 is MNHEY and CDR2 SVGAGI. Trimming pared 5 bases from V and 6 bases from J, leaving 11 bases between. The CDR3 is 12 amino acids. CDR3 amino acids: CASSIGPGEQYF. The CDR3 DNA follows: TGTGCCAGCAGTATAGGTCCGGGCGAGCAGTACTTC.

The V and J genes are TRBV7-9 and TRBJ2-7, with no clear D. The CDR3 totals 14 residues. V dropped 0 bases and J dropped 3 bases, with 9 bases sitting between them. Looked up from germline, CDR1 is SEHNR and CDR2 is FQNEAQ (reference sequence). The CDR3 here is CASSLATINYEQYF. Written as DNA, the CDR3 is TGTGCCAGCAGCTTAGCCACCATCAACTACGAGCAGTACTTC.

The rearrangement uses TRBV18 and TRBJ2-2, with D perhaps TRBD2 (5 bases). This CDR3 spans 16 amino acids. Germline V gene data show CDR1 as KGHSH and CDR2 as LQKENI. Trimming cost V 0 bases and J 4 bases, with 12 bases left between them. CDR3 in amino acids: CASSPPIPRGTGELFF. CDR3 in DNA: TGTGCCAGCTCACCACCGATCCCCCGGGGCACCGGGGAGCTGTTTTTT.

The chain couples TRBV6-2 or TRBV6-3 to TRBJ2-7; no firm D call. Trimming cost V 0 bases and J 4 bases, with 7 bases left between them. The germline V gene has CDR1 MNHEY and CDR2 SVGEGT. The CDR3 spans 13 residues. The CDR3 is CASSYSAVYEQYF. The CDR3 DNA sequence: TGTGCCAGCAGTTACTCTGCCGTTTACGAGCAGTACTTC.

The chain links TRBV7-2 to TRBJ2-2, with TRBD1 identical over 7 bases. Germline V CDR1 and CDR2: SGHTA, FQGNSA. CDR3 length equals 18 residues. V shed 0 bases and J 4 bases; nucleotides not matched to a gene: 11. The CDR3 bases are TGTGCCAGCAGCTTAGCGGTTAATTTAGGGACAGCCACCGGGGAGCTGTTTTTT. It codes for CASSLAVNLGTATGELFF.

This clone was detected once. The chain links TRBV6-5 to TRBJ1-1; 8 positions match TRBD1. CDR1 MNHEY and CDR2 SVGAGI come from the germline V gene. The V gene end was trimmed by 7 bases and the J gene end by 5 bases; junction bases not matched to a gene: 12. The CDR3 totals 15 residues. This chain's CDR3 is CASTNYWDRKTEAFF. The CDR3 coding sequence is TGTGCCAGCACAAATTATTGGGACAGGAAGACTGAAGCTTTCTTT.

The V and J genes are TRBV2 and TRBJ1-2; D unresolved. CDR3 length equals 13 residues. CDR1 SNHLY and CDR2 FYNNEI come from the germline V gene. Trimming took 9 bases from V and 4 from J, leaving 15 bases between them. CDR3 residues: CARNKLGTYGYTF. For the CDR3, the DNA is TGTGCCAGAAACAAGTTGGGCACCTATGGCTACACCTTC.

In DNA form, the CDR3 reads TGTGCCAGCAGTTTCAACCAGGGTGTGAACACTGAAGCTTTCTTT. Amino acids: CASSFNQGVNTEAFF. This chain joins TRBV28 and TRBJ1-1; weak D call: TRBD1 (5 bases). The CDR3 loop spans 15 amino acids. Germline-derived CDR1 and CDR2 are MDHEN and SYDVKM. The V end lost 3 bases, the J end lost 0 bases, and 11 bases lay between the germline ends.

This chain connects TRBV7-2 to TRBJ2-5; 11 nucleotides line up with TRBD1. In germline, CDR1 is SGHTA, CDR2 FQGNSA. V was pared by 0 bases and J by 7 bases, with 1 base of the junction left unmatched. The CDR3 extends over 14 amino acids. DNA for the CDR3: TGTGCCAGCAGCTTAGCGGGACAGGGGGGGACCCAGTACTTC. It encodes CASSLAGQGGTQYF.

A remark on this clone: One junction end disagrees with the germline gene, perhaps due to a read error. The rearrangement links TRBV7-7 to TRBJ1-1; D unresolved. The CDR3 loop spans 13 amino acids. CDR1 and CDR2 from the germline V gene are SSHAT and FNYEAQ (reference sequence). CDR3 protein: CASSFAANTEAFF. CDR3 nucleotides: TGTGCTAGCAGCTTCGCAGCAAACACTGAAGCTTTCTTT.

This chain links TRBV29-1 with TRBJ2-5; maybe TRBD2 (7 bases). CDR3 length equals 15 residues. Germline V lookup: CDR1 SQVTM, CDR2 ANQGSEA. V was shortened by 3 bases and J by 5 bases, with 19 bases between the two germline ends. CDR3 in amino acids: CSVDGTPFGRETQYF. The CDR3 nucleotides are TGCAGCGTTGACGGGACACCTTTCGGGAGGGAGACCCAGTACTTC.

The count of this clone is one. Mismatch with germline at one junction end may stem from a read error. V and J are TRBV7-7 and TRBJ2-1; 10 nucleotides agree with TRBD2. CDR3 length equals 13 residues. Germline CDR1 is SSHAT and CDR2 is FNYEAQ (reference sequence). The CDR3: CASSEGLANQQFF. In nucleotides, the CDR3 is TGTGCTAGCAGCGAGGGACTAGCGAACCAGCAGTTCTTC.

The V and J genes are TRBV12-3 or TRBV12-4 and TRBJ1-2; D is unresolved. The CDR3 has 13 amino acids. The V and J ends lost 7 bases and 7 bases respectively, with 16 bases between them. CDR3: CASTPRRDRGYTF. CDR3 sequence (DNA): TGTGCCAGCACCCCTAGGAGGGATCGTGGCTACACCTTC.

This sequence joins TRBV28 and TRBJ1-2; D is possibly TRBD1 (6 bases). This CDR3 spans 14 amino acids. The V end was cut by 7 bases, the J end by 3 bases, with 15 bases between. CDR1 and CDR2 (germline): MDHEN, SYDVKM. The CDR3 loop reads CASNPGTPYYGYTF. The DNA for the CDR3 is TGTGCCAGCAACCCCGGGACACCTTACTATGGCTACACCTTC.

This chain links TRBV30 with TRBJ1-1; D is undetermined. In germline, CDR1 is GTSNPN, CDR2 SVGIG (reference sequence). Trimming removed 0 bases at V and 4 bases at J, with 6 bases between. CDR3 size: 12 residues. The CDR3 nucleotides read TGTGCCTGGAGTGTATTGCGCACTGAAGCTTTCTTT. Its translation: CAWSVLRTEAFF.

This chain uses TRBV5-1 with TRBJ2-7; the D is unclear. This CDR3 region has 12 residues. The ends were cut back, 5 bases at V and 1 base at J, with 7 bases in the middle. Germline V gives CDR1 SGHRS, CDR2 YFSETQ. The CDR3 coding sequence is TGCGCCAGCAGAACCACGTCCTACGAGCAGTACTTC. Its translation: CASRTTSYEQYF. The complete variable domain, with remaining parts taken from reference TRBV5-1 and TRBJ2-7, reads KAGVTQTPRYLIKTRGQQVTLSCSPISGHRSVSWYQQTPGQGLQFLFEYFSETQRNKGNFPGRFSGRQFSNSRSEMNVSTLELGDSALYLCASRTTSYEQYFGPGTRLTVT.

This sequence joins TRBV28 and TRBJ2-1; tentative D call: TRBD1 (6 bases). In germline, CDR1 is MDHEN, CDR2 SYDVKM. The CDR3 has 15 residues. Trimming pared 5 bases from V and 8 bases from J, leaving 19 bases between. The CDR3 reads CASSAPGQGADEQFF. Here the CDR3 DNA reads TGTGCCAGCAGTGCCCCGGGACAAGGGGCAGATGAGCAGTTCTTC.

The V call is TRBV27, the J call TRBJ1-2, with TRBD1 matching 12 bases. V was clipped by 2 bases and J by 8 bases; unmatched bases: 9. This CDR3 comprises 16 residues. CDR1 and CDR2 (germline): MNHEY, SMNVEV (reference sequence). The DNA for the CDR3 is TGTGCCAGCAGTTTAGTGAGGGGACAGGGGGCGCGGGGCTACACCTTC. This sequence encodes CASSLVRGQGARGYTF.

V and J are TRBV19 and TRBJ2-1; D gene unclear. Germline V CDR1 and CDR2: LNHDA, SQIVND (reference sequence). The CDR3 covers 12 residues. Trimming removed 1 base at V and 8 bases at J, with 6 bases between. CDR3 amino acids: CASSIVRDEQFF. CDR3 DNA: TGTGCCAGTAGTATAGTAAGGGATGAGCAGTTCTTC.

The chain's CDR3 is CASSQTGRDNQPQHF. For the CDR3, the DNA is TGCGCCAGCAGCCAGACCGGACGGGATAATCAGCCCCAGCATTTT. The V and J genes are TRBV4-1 and TRBJ1-5, with no clear D. The CDR3 length is 15 residues. V lost 3 bases and J 4 bases, leaving 13 bases between the germline ends. Germline CDR1 and CDR2: MGHRA and YSYEKL.

This clone was detected only once. The rearrangement links TRBV30 to TRBJ2-4; 9 nucleotides agree with TRBD1. Germline V gene sequence: CDR1 GTSNPN, CDR2 SVGIG (reference sequence). This CDR3 has 15 amino acids. V lost 2 bases and J lost 7; bases outside the gene matches: 9. The DNA for the CDR3 is TGTGCCTGGAGTCGACCGACAGGGGGAAGGAACATTCAGTACTTC. The encoded protein is CAWSRPTGGRNIQYF. Full variable domain (remainder filled in from reference TRBV30 and TRBJ2-4): SQTIHQWPATLVQPVGSPLSLECTVEGTSNPNLYWYRQAAGRGLQLLFYSVGIGQISSEVPQNLSASRPQDRQFILSSKKLLLSDSGFYLCAWSRPTGGRNIQYFGAGTRLSVL.

The chain joins TRBV6-4 to TRBJ1-1; D is uncertain. Trimming shortened V by 6 bases and J by 2 bases, and 4 bases separated the two germline ends. CDR1 is MRHNA and CDR2 is SNTAGT in the germline V gene. The CDR3 length is 11 residues. CDR3 sequence: CASRLNTEAFF. CDR3 nucleotides: TGTGCCAGCAGACTAAACACTGAAGCTTTCTTT.